This TCR beta chain stems from a study of control samples from healthy donors and cancer patients. This CDR3 has 17 amino acids. V lost 2 bases and J lost 4; bases outside the gene matches: 12. Germline CDR1 reads LNHDA; CDR2 reads SQIVND (reference sequence). Clones were read by immunoSEQ multiplex PCR, and TCRdb kept only the in-frame ones, dropping some. The sample has 150,000 to 200,000 clones; just over 85% are singletons. The sample consisted of blood. The V and J genes are TRBV19 and TRBJ2-5; 8 nucleotides match TRBD1. The TCR was taken from a woman aged 30 to 39 in good health. The CDR3 loop is CASSIPTDRVGRETQYF. CDR3 DNA sequence: TGTGCCAGTAGTATACCCACGGACAGGGTAGGTCGAGAGACCCAGTACTTC.